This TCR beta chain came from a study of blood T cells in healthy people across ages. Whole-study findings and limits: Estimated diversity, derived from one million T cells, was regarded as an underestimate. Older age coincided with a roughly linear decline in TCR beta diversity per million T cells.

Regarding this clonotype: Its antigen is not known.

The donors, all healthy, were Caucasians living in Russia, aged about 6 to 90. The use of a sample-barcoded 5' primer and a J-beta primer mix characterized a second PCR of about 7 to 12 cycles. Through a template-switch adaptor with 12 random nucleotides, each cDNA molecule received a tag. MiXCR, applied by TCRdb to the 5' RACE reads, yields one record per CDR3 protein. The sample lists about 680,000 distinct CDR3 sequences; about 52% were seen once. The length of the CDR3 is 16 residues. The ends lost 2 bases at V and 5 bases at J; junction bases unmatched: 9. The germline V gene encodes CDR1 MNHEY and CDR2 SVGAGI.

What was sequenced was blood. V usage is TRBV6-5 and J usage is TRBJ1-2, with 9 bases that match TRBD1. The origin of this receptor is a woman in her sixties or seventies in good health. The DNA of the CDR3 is TGTGCCAGCAGTTACACAACCGGGACAGGGACGTATGGCTACACCTTC. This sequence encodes CASSYTTGTGTYGYTF.